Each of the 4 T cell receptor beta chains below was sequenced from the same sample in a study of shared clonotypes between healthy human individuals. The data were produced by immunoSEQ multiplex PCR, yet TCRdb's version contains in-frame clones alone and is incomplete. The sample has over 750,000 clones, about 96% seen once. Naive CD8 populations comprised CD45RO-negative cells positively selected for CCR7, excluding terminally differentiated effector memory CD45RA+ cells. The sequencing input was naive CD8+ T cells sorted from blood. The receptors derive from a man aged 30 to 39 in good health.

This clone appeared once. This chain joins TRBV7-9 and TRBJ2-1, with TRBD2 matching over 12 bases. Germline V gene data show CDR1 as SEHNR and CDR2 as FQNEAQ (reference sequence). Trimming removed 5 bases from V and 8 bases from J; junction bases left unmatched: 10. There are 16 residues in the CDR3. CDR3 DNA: TGTGCCAGCAGCGCAAGCCGGACTAGCGGGACGTATGAGCAGTTCTTC. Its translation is CASSASRTSGTYEQFF. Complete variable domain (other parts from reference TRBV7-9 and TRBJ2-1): DTGVSQNPRHKITKRGQNVTFRCDPISEHNRLYWYRQTLGQGPEFLTYFQNEAQLEKSRLLSDRFSAERPKGSFSTLEIQRTEQGDSAMYLCASSASRTSGTYEQFFGPGTRLTVL.

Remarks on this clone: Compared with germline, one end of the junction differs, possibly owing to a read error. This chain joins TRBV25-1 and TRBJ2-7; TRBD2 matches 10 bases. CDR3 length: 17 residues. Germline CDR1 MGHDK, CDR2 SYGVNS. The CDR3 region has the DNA TGTGCCAGCAACCACGACGGGCTAGCGGGAGTCTCCCACGAGCAGTACTTC. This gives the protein CASNHDGLAGVSHEQYF.

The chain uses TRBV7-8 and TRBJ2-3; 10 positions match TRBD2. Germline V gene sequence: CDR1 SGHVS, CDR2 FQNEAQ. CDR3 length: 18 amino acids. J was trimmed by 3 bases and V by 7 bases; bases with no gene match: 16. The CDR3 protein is CASTTRGRMTSGTDTQYF. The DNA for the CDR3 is TGTGCCAGCACCACGAGAGGGAGGATGACTAGCGGGACAGATACGCAGTATTTT.

CDR3 bases: TGCGCCAGCAGACCCAGGGGTGAAAGCTCCTACGAGCAGTACTTC. Its protein is CASRPRGESSYEQYF. The chain combines TRBV4-1 with TRBJ2-7; the D gene is possibly TRBD1 (6 bases). The germline CDR1 and CDR2 sequences are MGHRA and YSYEKL. Trimming cost V 6 bases and J 0 bases, with 15 bases left between them. The CDR3 runs 15 residues.